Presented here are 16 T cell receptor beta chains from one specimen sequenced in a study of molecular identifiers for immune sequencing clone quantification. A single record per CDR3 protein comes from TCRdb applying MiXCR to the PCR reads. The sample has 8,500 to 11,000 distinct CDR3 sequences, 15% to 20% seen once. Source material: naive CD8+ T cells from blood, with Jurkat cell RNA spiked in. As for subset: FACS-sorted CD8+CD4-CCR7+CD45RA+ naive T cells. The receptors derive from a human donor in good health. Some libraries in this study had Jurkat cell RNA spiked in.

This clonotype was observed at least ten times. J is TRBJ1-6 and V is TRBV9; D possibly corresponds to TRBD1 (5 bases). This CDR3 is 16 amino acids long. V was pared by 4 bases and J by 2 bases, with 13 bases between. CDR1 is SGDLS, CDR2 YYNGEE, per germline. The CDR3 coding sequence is TGTGCCAGCAGCAAAAGAGGGGAGGCCTATAATTCACCCCTCCACTTT. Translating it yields CASSKRGEAYNSPLHF.

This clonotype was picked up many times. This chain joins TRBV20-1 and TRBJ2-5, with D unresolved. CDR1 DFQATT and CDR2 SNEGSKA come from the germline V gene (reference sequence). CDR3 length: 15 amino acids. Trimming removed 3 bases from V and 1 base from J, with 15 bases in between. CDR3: CSASSSRTPQETQYF. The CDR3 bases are TGCAGTGCTAGTTCGAGTCGCACACCCCAAGAGACCCAGTACTTC.

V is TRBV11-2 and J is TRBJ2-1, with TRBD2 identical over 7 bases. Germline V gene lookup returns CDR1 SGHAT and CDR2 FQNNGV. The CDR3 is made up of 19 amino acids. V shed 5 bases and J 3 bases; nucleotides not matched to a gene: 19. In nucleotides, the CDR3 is TGTGCCAGCAGCCCAAGCGTGGCTAGCGGAAGGGGTTTCTACAATGAGCAGTTCTTC. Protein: CASSPSVASGRGFYNEQFF.

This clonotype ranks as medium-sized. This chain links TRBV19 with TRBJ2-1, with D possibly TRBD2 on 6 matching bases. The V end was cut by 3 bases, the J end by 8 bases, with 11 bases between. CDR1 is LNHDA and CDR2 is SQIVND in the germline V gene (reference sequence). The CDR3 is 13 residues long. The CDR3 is CASSIWPSDEQFF. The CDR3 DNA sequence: TGTGCCAGTAGTATTTGGCCTAGCGATGAGCAGTTCTTC.

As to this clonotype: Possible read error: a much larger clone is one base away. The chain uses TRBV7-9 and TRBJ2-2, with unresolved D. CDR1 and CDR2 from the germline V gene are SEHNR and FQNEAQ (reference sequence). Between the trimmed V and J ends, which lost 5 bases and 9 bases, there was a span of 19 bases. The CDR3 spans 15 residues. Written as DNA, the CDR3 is TGTGCCAGCAGCCCCCTTAAAGGGCTTGGCAGGGAGCTGTTTTTT. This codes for CASSPLKGLGRELFF.

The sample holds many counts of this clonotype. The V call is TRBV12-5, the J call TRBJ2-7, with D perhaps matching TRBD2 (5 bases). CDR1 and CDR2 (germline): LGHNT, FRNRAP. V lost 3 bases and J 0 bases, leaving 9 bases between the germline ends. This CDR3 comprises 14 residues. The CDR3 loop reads CASGFSGISYEQYF. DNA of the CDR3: TGTGCTAGTGGTTTTTCGGGGATCTCCTACGAGCAGTACTTC.

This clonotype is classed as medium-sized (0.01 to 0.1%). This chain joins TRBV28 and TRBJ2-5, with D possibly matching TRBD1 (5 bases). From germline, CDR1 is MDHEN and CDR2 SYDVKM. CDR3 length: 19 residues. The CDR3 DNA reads TGTGCAAGCGCAGGGCGCAACCCGGCGCTCGTAACGTCCCAAGAGACCCAGTACTTC. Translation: CASAGRNPALVTSQETQYF.

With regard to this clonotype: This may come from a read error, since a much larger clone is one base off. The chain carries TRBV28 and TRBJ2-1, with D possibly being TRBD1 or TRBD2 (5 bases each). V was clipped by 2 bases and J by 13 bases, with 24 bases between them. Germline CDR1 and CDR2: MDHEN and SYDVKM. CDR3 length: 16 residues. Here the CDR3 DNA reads TGTGCCAGCAGTTTACGTTGGGTGGGACCCCACCTGAGACAGTTCTTC. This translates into CASSLRWVGPHLRQFF.

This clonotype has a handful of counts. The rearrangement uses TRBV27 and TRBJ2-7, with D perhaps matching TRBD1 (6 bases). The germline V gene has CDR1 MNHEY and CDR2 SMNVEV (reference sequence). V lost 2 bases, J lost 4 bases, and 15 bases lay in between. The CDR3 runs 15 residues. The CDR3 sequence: CASSLRAGVRYEQYF. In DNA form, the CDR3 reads TGTGCCAGCAGTTTAAGGGCAGGGGTCCGTTACGAGCAGTACTTC.

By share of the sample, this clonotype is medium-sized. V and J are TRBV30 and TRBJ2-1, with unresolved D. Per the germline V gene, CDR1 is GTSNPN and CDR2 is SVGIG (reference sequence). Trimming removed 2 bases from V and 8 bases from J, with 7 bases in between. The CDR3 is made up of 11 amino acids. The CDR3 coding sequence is TGTGCCTGGAGTTCGAGCGATGAGCAGTTCTTC. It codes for CAWSSSDEQFF.

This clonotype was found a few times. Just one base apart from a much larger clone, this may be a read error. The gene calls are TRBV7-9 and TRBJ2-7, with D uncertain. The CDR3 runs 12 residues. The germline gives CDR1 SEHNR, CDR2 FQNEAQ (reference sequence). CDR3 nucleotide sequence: TGTGCCAGCAGCTTCGGCCCCTACGAGCTGTACTTC. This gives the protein CASSFGPYELYF.

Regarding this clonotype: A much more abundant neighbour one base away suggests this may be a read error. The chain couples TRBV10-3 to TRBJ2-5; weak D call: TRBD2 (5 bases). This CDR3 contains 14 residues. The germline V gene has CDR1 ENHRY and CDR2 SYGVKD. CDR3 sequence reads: CAISEVGEDETRYF. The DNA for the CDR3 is TGTGCCATCAGTGAGGTGGGAGAGGATGAGACCCGGTACTTC.

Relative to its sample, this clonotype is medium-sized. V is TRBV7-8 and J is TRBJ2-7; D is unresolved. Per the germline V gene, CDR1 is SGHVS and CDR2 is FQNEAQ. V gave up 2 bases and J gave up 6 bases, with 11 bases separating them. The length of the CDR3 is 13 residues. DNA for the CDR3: TGTGCCAGCAGCTTAATGGGGTCGGGCGAGCAGTACTTC. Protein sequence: CASSLMGSGEQYF.

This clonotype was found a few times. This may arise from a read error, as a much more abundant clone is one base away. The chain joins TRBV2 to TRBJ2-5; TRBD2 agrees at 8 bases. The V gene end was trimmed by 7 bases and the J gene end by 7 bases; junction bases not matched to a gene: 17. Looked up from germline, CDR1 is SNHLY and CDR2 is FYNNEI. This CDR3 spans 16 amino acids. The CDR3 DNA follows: TGTGCCAGCATTTACGTTGATAGCGGGATACAGGGGACCCAGTACTTC. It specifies CASIYVDSGIQGTQYF.

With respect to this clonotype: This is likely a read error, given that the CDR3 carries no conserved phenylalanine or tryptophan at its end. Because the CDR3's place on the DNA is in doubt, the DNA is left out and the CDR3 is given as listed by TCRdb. CDR3 amino acids: CASSPTQGVGANVLAL. The rearrangement uses TRBV18 and TRBJ2-6; the table's TRBD1 call for D was not verified on the DNA. In germline, CDR1 is KGHSH, CDR2 LQKENI. The CDR3 spans 16 amino acids, including both terminal residues.

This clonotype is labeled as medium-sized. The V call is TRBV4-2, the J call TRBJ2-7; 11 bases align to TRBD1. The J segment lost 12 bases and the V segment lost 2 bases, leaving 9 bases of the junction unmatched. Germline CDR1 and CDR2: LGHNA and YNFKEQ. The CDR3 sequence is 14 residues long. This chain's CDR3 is CASSQNYGQGASYF. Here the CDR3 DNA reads TGTGCCAGCAGCCAAAATTATGGACAGGGGGCGTCGTACTTC.